These 7 T cell receptor beta chains were sequenced from one sample in a study of T cell changes during pregnancy in multiple sclerosis. TCRdb keeps only in-frame clones here, not all; method: immunoSEQ multiplex PCR. Seen here are roughly 30,000 clones, 85% to 90% observed once, and the top ten hold about 10%. The specimen was CD8+ T cells from peripheral blood mononuclear cells, collected in the second trimester of pregnancy. These TCRs come from a female donor with multiple sclerosis, enrolled in a pregnancy study.

The chain recombines TRBV27 with TRBJ1-5; possible D gene TRBD1, 5 bases. The germline gives CDR1 MNHEY, CDR2 SMNVEV (reference sequence). The V gene lost 5 bases and the J gene lost 7 bases, with 12 bases spanning the gap. CDR3 length: 13 residues. DNA of the CDR3: TGTGCCAGCAGTCCCCCGGGACTCCAGCCCCAGCATTTT. Amino acids: CASSPPGLQPQHF.

The CDR3 loop is CASSSGQANTGELFF. CDR3 sequence (DNA): TGTGCCAGCAGCTCCGGACAGGCGAACACCGGGGAGCTGTTTTTT. The chain is built from TRBV9 and TRBJ2-2; 7 bases agree with TRBD1. The CDR3 is 15 residues long. J was trimmed by 0 bases and V by 4 bases; bases with no gene match: 3. CDR1 is SGDLS, CDR2 YYNGEE, per germline.

The V and J genes are TRBV29-1 and TRBJ2-1, with TRBD2 matching 10 bases. After removal of 5 bases from V and 4 bases from J, the junction contained 2 bases not matched to a gene. The CDR3 runs 13 residues. CDR1 is SQVTM, CDR2 ANQGSEA, per germline. The CDR3 DNA is TGCAGCGTTTCTAGCGGGGGTTACAATGAGCAGTTCTTC. Its protein is CSVSSGGYNEQFF.

The chain combines TRBV27 with TRBJ2-7, with TRBD2 identical over 10 bases. The V segment lost 7 bases and the J segment 4 bases; nucleotides outside the gene matches: 13. Germline assignment: CDR1 MNHEY and CDR2 SMNVEV (reference sequence). This CDR3 has 16 residues. DNA of the CDR3: TGTGCCAGCAAACCCCTCGCTAGCGGGAGTGGGTACGAGCAGTACTTC. Translation: CASKPLASGSGYEQYF.

The chain has TRBV5-5 and TRBJ1-4, with TRBD1 matching 9 bases. The germline CDR1 and CDR2 sequences are SGHKS and YYEKEE (reference sequence). The CDR3 spans 16 residues. The ends lost 4 bases at V and 5 bases at J; junction bases unmatched: 9. The CDR3 coding sequence is TGTGCCAGCAGCGTCACCGGGACAGGGTCAAATGAAAAACTGTTTTTT. Translated, it gives CASSVTGTGSNEKLFF.

The rearrangement uses TRBV18 and TRBJ1-1; 10 bases fit TRBD1. Germline CDR1 is KGHSH and CDR2 is LQKENI. The CDR3 loop spans 17 amino acids. V lost 3 bases and J lost 3; bases outside the gene matches: 10. The CDR3 nucleotides are TGTGCCAGCTCACCGAGGGGACAGGGGAATCCTTACACTGAAGCTTTCTTT. Its translation is CASSPRGQGNPYTEAFF.

In DNA form, the CDR3 reads TGTGCCAGCAGTGCCCAGGGAAATAAGAATCAGCCCCAGCATTTT. Protein sequence: CASSAQGNKNQPQHF. The chain links TRBV27 to TRBJ1-5; perhaps TRBD1 as D (5 bases). This CDR3 contains 15 residues. Germline assignment: CDR1 MNHEY and CDR2 SMNVEV (reference sequence). Trimming removed 5 bases from V and 4 bases from J, with 15 bases in between.